This entry concerns a single T cell receptor beta chain. Here immunoSEQ multiplex PCR was the method, and the copy in TCRdb shows in-frame clones only, minus some. The sample contains 15,000 or so clones, 84% of which appear only once. This entry belongs to a study of OX40 agonist ivuxolimab in advanced cancers. Germline V gene lookup returns CDR1 MNHEY and CDR2 SMNVEV (reference sequence). This CDR3 is 16 amino acids long. Between the trimmed V and J ends, which lost 5 bases and 4 bases, there was a span of 20 bases. The sequence was collected from an adult with an advanced solid tumor such as melanoma, head and neck, liver or kidney cancer. The sequencing here drew on CD4+ or CD8+ T cells sorted from blood, taken in a trial of the OX40 agonist ivuxolimab. The chain carries TRBV27 and TRBJ2-5; a weak D match, TRBD2 (7 bases). The CDR3 DNA is TGTGCCAGCAGTCCGTGGGGGGGGGCAATGGTAGAGACCCAGTACTTC. It yields the protein CASSPWGGAMVETQYF.